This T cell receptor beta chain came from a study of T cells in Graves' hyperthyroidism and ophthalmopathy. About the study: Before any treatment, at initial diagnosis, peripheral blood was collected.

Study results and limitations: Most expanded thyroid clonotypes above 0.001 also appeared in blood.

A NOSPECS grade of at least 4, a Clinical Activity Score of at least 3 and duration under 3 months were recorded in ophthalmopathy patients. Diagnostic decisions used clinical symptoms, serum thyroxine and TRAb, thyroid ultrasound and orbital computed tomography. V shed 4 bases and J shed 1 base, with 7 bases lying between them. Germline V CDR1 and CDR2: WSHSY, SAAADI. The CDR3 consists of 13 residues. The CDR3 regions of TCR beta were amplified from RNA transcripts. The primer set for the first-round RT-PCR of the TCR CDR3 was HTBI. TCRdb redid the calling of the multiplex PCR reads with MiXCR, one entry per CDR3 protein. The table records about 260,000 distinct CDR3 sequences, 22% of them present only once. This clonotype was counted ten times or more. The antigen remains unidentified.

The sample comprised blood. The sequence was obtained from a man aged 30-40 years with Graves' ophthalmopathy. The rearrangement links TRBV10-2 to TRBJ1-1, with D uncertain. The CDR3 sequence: CASSVGSNTEAFF. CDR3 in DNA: TGCGCCAGCAGTGTAGGATCGAACACTGAAGCTTTCTTT.